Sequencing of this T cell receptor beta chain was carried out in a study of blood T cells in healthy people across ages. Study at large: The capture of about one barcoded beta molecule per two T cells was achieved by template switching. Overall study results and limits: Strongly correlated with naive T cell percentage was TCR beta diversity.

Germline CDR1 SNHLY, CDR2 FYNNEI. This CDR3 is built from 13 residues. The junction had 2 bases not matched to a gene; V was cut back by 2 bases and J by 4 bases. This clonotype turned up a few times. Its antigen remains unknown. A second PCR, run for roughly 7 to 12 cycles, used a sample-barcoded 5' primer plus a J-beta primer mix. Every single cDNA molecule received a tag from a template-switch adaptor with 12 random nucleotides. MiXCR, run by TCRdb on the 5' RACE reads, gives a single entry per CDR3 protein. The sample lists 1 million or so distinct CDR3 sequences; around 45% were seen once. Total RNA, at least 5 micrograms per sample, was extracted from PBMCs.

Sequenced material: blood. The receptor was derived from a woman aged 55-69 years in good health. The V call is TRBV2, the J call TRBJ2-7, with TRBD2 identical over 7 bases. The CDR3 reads CASSERLAYEQYF. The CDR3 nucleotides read TGTGCCAGCAGTGAAAGACTAGCTTACGAGCAGTACTTC.